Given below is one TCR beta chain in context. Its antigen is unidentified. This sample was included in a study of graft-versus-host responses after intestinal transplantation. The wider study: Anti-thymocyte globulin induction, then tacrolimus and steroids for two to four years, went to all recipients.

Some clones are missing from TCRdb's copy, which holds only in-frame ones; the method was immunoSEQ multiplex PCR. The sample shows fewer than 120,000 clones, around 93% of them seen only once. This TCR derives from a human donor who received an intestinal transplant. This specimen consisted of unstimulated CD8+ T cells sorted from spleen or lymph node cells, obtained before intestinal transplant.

CDR3 sequence reads: CSVEDLGVSNYGYTF. CDR3 DNA: TGCAGCGTTGAAGATCTCGGGGTTAGTAACTATGGCTACACCTTC. The rearrangement joins TRBV29-1 to TRBJ1-2, with D hard to call. This CDR3 has 15 amino acids. The V end was cut by 0 bases, the J end by 1 base, with 12 bases between. CDR1 SQVTM and CDR2 ANQGSEA come from the germline V gene. The variable domain in full, with the rest retrieved from reference TRBV29-1 and TRBJ1-2, is SAVISQKPSRDICQRGTSLTIQCQVDSQVTMMFWYRQQPGQSLTLIATANQGSEATYESGFVIDKFPISRPNLTFSTLTVSNMSPEDSSIYLCSVEDLGVSNYGYTFGSGTRLTVV.